Only one count was recorded for the clone carrying this T cell receptor beta chain. The antigen remains undetermined. Amplification used 60 Vbeta primers and 13 Jbeta primers. Assay: immunoSEQ multiplex PCR; the TCRdb copy retains only in-frame clones and omits some. The sample lists 200,000 to 250,000 clones; around 88% were seen once. This entry is derived from a study of cytomegalovirus exposure and HLA in healthy donors. Germline assignment: CDR1 MNHEY and CDR2 SMNVEV (reference sequence). The CDR3 is 12 residues long. V dropped 3 bases and J dropped 3 bases, with 6 bases sitting between them. Study conclusions and caveats: 164 TCR beta chains were listed as cytomegalovirus-associated.

This TCR came from a woman aged 18-35 years in good health and CMV-seronegative. The chain has TRBV27 and TRBJ2-7; possible D gene TRBD1, 5 bases. The sequencing sample was made of PBMCs. The CDR3 region has the DNA TGTGCCAGCAGTTTTACAGGCTACGAGCAGTACTTC. It yields the protein CASSFTGYEQYF.